A selection of T cell receptor beta chains follows, all from one sample in a study of Ad26.COV2.S vaccination and SARS-CoV-2 variants. Measured with immunoSEQ multiplex PCR; TCRdb has only the in-frame clones, and not every one. The table records approximately 400,000 clones, about 85% of them present only once. The sample consisted of peripheral blood, taken in a trial of Ad26.COV2.S vaccine versus placebo. Receptor source: a person aged 18-60 years who received the Ad26.COV2.S COVID-19 vaccine or a placebo. CDR3s include the opening cysteine and the closing phenylalanine or tryptophan. Fields, in order: V gene, clone size, D gene, J gene, CDR3 protein, CDR3 DNA. The D gene is left open where the match is weak. A clone size is listed for some rows: how often the clone was seen (once, few, many), or a class if it is expanded.

v_gene: TRBV6-5
abundance: once
d_gene: NA
j_gene: TRBJ2-5
CDR3aa: CASRGDTGRQETQYF
CDR3nt: TGTGCCAGCAGAGGGGACACCGGACGCCAAGAGACCCAGTACTTC

v_gene: TRBV6-5
abundance: NA
d_gene: TRBD1
j_gene: TRBJ2-7
CDR3aa: CASSYQGATSYEQYF
CDR3nt: TGTGCCAGCAGTTACCAGGGGGCGACGTCCTACGAGCAGTACTTC

v_gene: TRBV5-1
abundance: NA
d_gene: TRBD1
j_gene: TRBJ1-2
CDR3aa: CASSSSTGTGGVDGYTF
CDR3nt: TGCGCCAGCAGCTCATCGACGGGGACAGGGGGAGTGGATGGCTACACCTTC

v_gene: TRBV4-1
abundance: NA
d_gene: NA
j_gene: TRBJ1-5
CDR3aa: CASSQGRNQPQHF
CDR3nt: TGCGCCAGCAGCCAGGGCCGAAATCAGCCCCAGCATTTT

v_gene: TRBV5-1
abundance: NA
d_gene: TRBD2
j_gene: TRBJ2-1
CDR3aa: CASSPQAGGPYNEQFF
CDR3nt: TGCGCCAGCAGCCCCCAGGCGGGAGGTCCCTACAATGAGCAGTTCTTC

v_gene: TRBV15
abundance: NA
d_gene: TRBD1
j_gene: TRBJ2-3
CDR3aa: CATSSGPGQGLDTQYF
CDR3nt: TGTGCCACCAGCAGCGGTCCGGGACAGGGATTAGATACGCAGTATTTT

v_gene: TRBV9
abundance: once
d_gene: NA
j_gene: TRBJ2-7
CDR3aa: CASSVGWASSYEQYF
CDR3nt: TGTGCCAGCAGCGTTGGATGGGCGAGCTCCTACGAGCAGTACTTC

v_gene: TRBV30
abundance: NA
d_gene: NA
j_gene: TRBJ1-1
CDR3aa: CATEGGGRMNTEAFF
CDR3nt: TGTGCCACCGAGGGGGGTGGAAGGATGAACACTGAAGCTTTCTTT

v_gene: TRBV27
abundance: NA
d_gene: NA
j_gene: TRBJ1-1
CDR3aa: CASSLRVPQEAFF
CDR3nt: TGTGCCAGCAGTTTACGGGTCCCCCAGGAAGCTTTCTTT

v_gene: TRBV12-3/TRBV12-4
abundance: NA
d_gene: NA
j_gene: TRBJ1-2
CDR3aa: CASSLGDNYGYTF
CDR3nt: TGTGCCAGCAGTTTAGGGGACAATTATGGCTACACCTTC

v_gene: TRBV4-3
abundance: NA
d_gene: NA
j_gene: TRBJ1-4
CDR3aa: CASSQDRGTTNEKLFF
CDR3nt: TGCGCCAGCAGCCAAGACCGGGGGACGACTAATGAAAAACTGTTTTTT

v_gene: TRBV5-8
abundance: NA
d_gene: TRBD1
j_gene: TRBJ1-4
CDR3aa: CASSKDRWNEKLFF
CDR3nt: TGTGCCAGCAGCAAGGACAGGTGGAATGAAAAACTGTTTTTT

v_gene: TRBV5-1
abundance: NA
d_gene: NA
j_gene: TRBJ1-2
CDR3aa: CASSPGTLYGYTF
CDR3nt: TGCGCCAGCAGCCCCGGAACGCTCTATGGCTACACCTTC

v_gene: TRBV5-1
abundance: NA
d_gene: TRBD1
j_gene: TRBJ1-2
CDR3aa: CASSLGQGAGGYTF
CDR3nt: TGCGCCAGCAGCCTAGGACAGGGGGCAGGAGGCTACACCTTC

v_gene: TRBV5-1
abundance: NA
d_gene: NA
j_gene: TRBJ2-3
CDR3aa: CASSLARAGHPSGDTQYF
CDR3nt: TGCGCCAGCAGCTTGGCCCGGGCGGGGCACCCGTCCGGAGATACGCAGTATTTT